The text below deals with one T cell receptor (beta chain). The table came from immunoSEQ multiplex PCR; TCRdb's copy has only in-frame clones and leaves some out. The data show over 75,000 clones, 70% to 90% seen once. This entry comes from a study of a mutant IDH1 vaccine in newly diagnosed glioma. This CDR3 has 16 residues. V lost 5 bases, J lost 6 bases, and 8 bases stayed unmatched. CDR1 and CDR2 from the germline V gene are SGHVS and FQNEAQ. Time point denoted: baseline, week 1 (first vaccination visit). Sample treatment: pre-vaccination baseline after standard-of-care therapy. Sample: PBMCs, taken from a glioma patient treated with radiotherapy, temozolomide or both. The TCR originated in a woman between 45 and 60 years old with glioma. The chain has TRBV7-8 and TRBJ2-3, with TRBD2 matching over 13 bases. The CDR3 region has the DNA TGTGCCAGCAGCCATACTAGCGGGAGGGCCTCGGATACGCAGTATTTT. Protein product: CASSHTSGRASDTQYF.